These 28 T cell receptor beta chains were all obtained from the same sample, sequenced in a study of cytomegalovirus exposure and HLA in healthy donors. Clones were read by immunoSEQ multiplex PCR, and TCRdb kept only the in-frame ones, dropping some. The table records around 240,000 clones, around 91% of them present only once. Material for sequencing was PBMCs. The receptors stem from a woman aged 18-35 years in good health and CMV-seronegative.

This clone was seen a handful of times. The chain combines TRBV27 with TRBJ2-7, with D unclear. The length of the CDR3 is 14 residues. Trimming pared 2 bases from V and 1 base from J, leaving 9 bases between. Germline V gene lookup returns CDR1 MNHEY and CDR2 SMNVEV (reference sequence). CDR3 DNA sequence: TGTGCCAGCAGTTTAAGCACAGATTCCTACGAGCAGTACTTC. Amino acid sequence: CASSLSTDSYEQYF.

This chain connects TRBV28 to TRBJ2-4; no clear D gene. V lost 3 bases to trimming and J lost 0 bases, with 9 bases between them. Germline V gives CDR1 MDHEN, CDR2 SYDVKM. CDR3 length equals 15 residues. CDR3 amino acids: CASSFFPLAKNIQYF. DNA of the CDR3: TGTGCCAGCAGTTTTTTCCCACTAGCCAAAAACATTCAGTACTTC.

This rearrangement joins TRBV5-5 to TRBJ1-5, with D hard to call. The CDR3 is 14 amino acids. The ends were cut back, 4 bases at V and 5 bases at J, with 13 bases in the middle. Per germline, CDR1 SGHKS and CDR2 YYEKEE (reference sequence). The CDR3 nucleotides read TGTGCCAGCAGCCTACTCAGCGGGGATCAGCCCCAGCATTTT. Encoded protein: CASSLLSGDQPQHF.

The CDR3 here is CASSRQGNSNQPQHF. CDR3 DNA sequence: TGTGCCAGCAGTCGACAGGGAAATAGCAATCAGCCCCAGCATTTT. V and J are TRBV2 and TRBJ1-5, with 7 bases identical to TRBD1. The CDR3 consists of 15 residues. J gave up 0 bases and V 5 bases, and 4 bases lay outside the gene matches. Germline assignment: CDR1 SNHLY and CDR2 FYNNEI. The full variable domain, its missing parts supplied by reference TRBV2 and TRBJ1-5, is EPEVTQTPSHQVTQMGQEVILRCVPISNHLYFYWYRQILGQKVEFLVSFYNNEISEKSEIFDDQFSVERPDGSNFTLKIRSTKLEDSAMYFCASSRQGNSNQPQHFGDGTRLSIL.

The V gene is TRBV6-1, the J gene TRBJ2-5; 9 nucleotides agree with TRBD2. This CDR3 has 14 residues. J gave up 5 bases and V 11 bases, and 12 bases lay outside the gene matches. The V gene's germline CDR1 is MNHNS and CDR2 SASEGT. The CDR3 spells CAAGGADPWETQYF. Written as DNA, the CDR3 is TGTGCCGCGGGGGGGGCAGACCCCTGGGAGACCCAGTACTTC.

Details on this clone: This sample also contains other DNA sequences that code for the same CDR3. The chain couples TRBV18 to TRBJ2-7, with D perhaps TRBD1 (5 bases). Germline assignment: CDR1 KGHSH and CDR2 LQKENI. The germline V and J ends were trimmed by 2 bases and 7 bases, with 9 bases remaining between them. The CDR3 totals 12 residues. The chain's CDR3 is CASSPDRYEQYV. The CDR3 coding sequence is TGTGCCAGCTCACCAGACAGATATGAGCAGTACGTC.

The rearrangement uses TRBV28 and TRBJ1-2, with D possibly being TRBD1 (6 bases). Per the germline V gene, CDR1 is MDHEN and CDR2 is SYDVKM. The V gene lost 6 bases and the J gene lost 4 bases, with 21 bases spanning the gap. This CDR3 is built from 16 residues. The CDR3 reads CASRSLRTDASYGYTF. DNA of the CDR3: TGTGCCAGCAGATCCCTCCGGACAGATGCTTCCTATGGCTACACCTTC.

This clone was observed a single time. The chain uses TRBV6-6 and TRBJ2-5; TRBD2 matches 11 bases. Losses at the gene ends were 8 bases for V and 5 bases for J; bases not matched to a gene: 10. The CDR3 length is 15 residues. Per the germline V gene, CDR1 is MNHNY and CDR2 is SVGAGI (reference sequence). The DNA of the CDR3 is TGTGCCAGCGGCCGGCTAGCGGGGGGACGTGAGACCCAGTACTTC. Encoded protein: CASGRLAGGRETQYF.

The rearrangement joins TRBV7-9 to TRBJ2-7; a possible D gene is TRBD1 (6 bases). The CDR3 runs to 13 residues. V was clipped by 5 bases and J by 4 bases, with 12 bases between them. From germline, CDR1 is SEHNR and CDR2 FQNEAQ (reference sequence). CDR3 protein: CASSEQQGYEQYV. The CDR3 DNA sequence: TGTGCCAGCAGCGAACAACAGGGTTACGAGCAGTACGTC.

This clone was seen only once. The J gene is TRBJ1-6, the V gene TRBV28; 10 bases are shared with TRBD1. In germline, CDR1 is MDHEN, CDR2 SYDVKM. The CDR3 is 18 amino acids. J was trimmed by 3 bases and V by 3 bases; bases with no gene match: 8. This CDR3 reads CASSLGGDRGVYNSPLHF. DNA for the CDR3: TGTGCCAGCAGTTTGGGGGGGGACAGGGGAGTCTATAATTCACCCCTCCACTTT.

For the CDR3, the DNA is TGTGCCAGCAGCTCGAAGGAGGACAGGGGGCAAAGGGAGACCCAGTACTTC. This encodes CASSSKEDRGQRETQYF. V and J are TRBV5-4 and TRBJ2-5; 11 bases line up with TRBD1. Trimming removed 3 bases from V and 5 bases from J; junction bases left unmatched: 12. CDR3 length: 17 amino acids. Germline CDR1 SGHNT, CDR2 YYREEE (reference sequence).

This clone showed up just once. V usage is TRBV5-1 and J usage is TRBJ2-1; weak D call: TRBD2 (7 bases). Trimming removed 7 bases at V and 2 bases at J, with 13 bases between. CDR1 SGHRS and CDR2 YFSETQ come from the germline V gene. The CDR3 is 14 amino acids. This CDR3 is CASGIGGPYNEQFF. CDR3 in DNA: TGCGCCAGCGGGATCGGGGGGCCCTACAATGAGCAGTTCTTC. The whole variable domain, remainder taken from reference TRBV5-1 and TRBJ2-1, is KAGVTQTPRYLIKTRGQQVTLSCSPISGHRSVSWYQQTPGQGLQFLFEYFSETQRNKGNFPGRFSGRQFSNSRSEMNVSTLELGDSALYLCASGIGGPYNEQFFGPGTRLTVL.

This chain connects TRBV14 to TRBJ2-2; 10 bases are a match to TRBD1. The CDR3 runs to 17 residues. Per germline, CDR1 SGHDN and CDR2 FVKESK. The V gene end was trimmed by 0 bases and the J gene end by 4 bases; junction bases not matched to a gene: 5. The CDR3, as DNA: TGTGCCAGCAGCCAAGAAGGACAGGGGGTCTTCACCGGGGAGCTGTTTTTT. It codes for CASSQEGQGVFTGELFF. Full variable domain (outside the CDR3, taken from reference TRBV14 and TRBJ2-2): EAGVTQFPSHSVIEKGQTVTLRCDPISGHDNLYWYRRVMGKEIKFLLHFVKESKQDESGMPNNRFLAERTGGTYSTLKVQPAELEDSGVYFCASSQEGQGVFTGELFFGEGSRLTVL.

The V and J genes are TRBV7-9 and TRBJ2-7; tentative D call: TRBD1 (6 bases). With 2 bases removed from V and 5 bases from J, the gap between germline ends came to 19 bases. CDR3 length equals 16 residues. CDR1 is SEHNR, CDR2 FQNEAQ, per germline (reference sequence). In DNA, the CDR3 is TGTGCCAGCAGCTTATCCGGACAGAGCCCTCTTGACGAGCAGTACTTC. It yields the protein CASSLSGQSPLDEQYF.

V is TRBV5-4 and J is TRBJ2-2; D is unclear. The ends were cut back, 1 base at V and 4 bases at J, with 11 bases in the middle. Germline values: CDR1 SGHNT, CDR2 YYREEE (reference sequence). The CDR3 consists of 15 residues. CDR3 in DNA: TGTGCCAGCAGCTTGAGAGGCGGTACCACCGGGGAGCTGTTTTTT. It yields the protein CASSLRGGTTGELFF.

As DNA, the CDR3 is TGTGCCAGCAGTGGGGAGCGGGGGGGCCCCGGGGAGCTGTTTTTT. Amino acids: CASSGERGGPGELFF. The genes are TRBV6-5 and TRBJ2-2, with 10 bases aligning to TRBD2. The CDR3 runs 15 residues. The germline V gene has CDR1 MNHEY and CDR2 SVGAGI. V lost 5 bases and J lost 6; bases outside the gene matches: 6.

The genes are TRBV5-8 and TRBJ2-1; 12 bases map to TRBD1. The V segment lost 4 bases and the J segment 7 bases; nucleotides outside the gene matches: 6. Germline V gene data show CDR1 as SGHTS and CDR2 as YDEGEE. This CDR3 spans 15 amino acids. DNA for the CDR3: TGTGCCAGCAGCCCCGGGACAGGGGGCAAGAATGAGCAGTTCTTC. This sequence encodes CASSPGTGGKNEQFF.

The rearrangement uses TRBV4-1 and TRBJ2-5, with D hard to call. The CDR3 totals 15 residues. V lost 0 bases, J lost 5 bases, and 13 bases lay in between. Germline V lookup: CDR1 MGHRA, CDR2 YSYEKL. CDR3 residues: CASSQELPPRETQYF. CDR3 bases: TGCGCCAGCAGCCAAGAGCTCCCCCCGCGGGAGACCCAGTACTTC.

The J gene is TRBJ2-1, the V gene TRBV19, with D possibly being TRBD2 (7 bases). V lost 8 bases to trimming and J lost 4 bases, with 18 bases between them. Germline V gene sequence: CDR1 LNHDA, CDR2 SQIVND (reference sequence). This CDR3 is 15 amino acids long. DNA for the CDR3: TGTGCCAGTTGGGGGGGGCAGAACCCTTACAATGAGCAGTTCTTC. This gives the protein CASWGGQNPYNEQFF.

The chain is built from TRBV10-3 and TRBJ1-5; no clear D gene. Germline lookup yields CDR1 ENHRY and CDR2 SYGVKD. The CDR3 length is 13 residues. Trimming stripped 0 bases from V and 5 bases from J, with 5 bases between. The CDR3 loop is CAISESSDQPQHF. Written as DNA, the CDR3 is TGTGCCATCAGTGAGTCGTCAGATCAGCCCCAGCATTTT.

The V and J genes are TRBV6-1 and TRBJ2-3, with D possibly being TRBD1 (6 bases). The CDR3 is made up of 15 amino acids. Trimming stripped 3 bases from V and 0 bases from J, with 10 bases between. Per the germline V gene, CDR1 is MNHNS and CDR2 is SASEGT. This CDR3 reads CASSEVQGSTDTQYF. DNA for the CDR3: TGTGCCAGCAGTGAGGTCCAGGGGAGCACAGATACGCAGTATTTT.

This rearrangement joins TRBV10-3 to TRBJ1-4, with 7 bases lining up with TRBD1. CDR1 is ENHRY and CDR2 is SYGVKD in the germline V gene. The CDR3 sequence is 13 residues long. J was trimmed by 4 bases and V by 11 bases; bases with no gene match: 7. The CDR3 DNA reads TGTGCCGCCGGGGACAGCTTTAATGAAAAACTGTTTTTT. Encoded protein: CAAGDSFNEKLFF.

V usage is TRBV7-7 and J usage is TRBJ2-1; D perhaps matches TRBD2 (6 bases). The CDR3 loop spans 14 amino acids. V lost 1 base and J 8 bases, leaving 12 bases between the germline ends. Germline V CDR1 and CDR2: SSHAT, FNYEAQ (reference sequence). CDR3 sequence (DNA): TGTGCCAGCAGCTTAGGCGGGGAGGTCGATGAGCAGTTCTTC. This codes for CASSLGGEVDEQFF. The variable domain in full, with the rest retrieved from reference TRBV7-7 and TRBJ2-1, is GAGVSQSPRYKVTKRGQDVTLRCDPISSHATLYWYQQALGQGPEFLTYFNYEAQPDKSGLPSDRFSAERPEGSISTLTIQRTEQRDSAMYRCASSLGGEVDEQFFGPGTRLTVL.

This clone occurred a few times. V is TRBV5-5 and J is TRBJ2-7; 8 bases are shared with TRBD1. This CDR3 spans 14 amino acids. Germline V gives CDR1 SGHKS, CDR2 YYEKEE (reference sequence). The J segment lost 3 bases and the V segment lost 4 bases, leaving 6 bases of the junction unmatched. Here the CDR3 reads CASSPDRAYYEQYV. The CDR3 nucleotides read TGTGCCAGCAGCCCGGACAGGGCCTACTACGAGCAGTACGTC.

The CDR3, as DNA: TGTGCCAGTAGTATATACCCGGCTAGCGGGGGGTACAATGAGCAGTTCTTC. Translation gives CASSIYPASGGYNEQFF. V gene TRBV19 combines with J gene TRBJ2-1; 11 nucleotides match TRBD2. J lost 4 bases, V lost 2 bases, and 7 bases had no gene match. CDR1 is LNHDA, CDR2 SQIVND, per germline (reference sequence). The CDR3 has 17 residues.

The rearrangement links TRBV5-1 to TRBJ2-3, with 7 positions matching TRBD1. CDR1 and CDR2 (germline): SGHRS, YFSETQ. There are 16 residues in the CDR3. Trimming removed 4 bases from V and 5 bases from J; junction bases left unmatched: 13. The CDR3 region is CASSPDRAGSGDTQYF. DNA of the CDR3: TGCGCCAGCAGCCCTGACAGGGCTGGCTCGGGAGATACGCAGTATTTT. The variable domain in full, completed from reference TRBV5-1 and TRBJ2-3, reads KAGVTQTPRYLIKTRGQQVTLSCSPISGHRSVSWYQQTPGQGLQFLFEYFSETQRNKGNFPGRFSGRQFSNSRSEMNVSTLELGDSALYLCASSPDRAGSGDTQYFGPGTRLTVL.

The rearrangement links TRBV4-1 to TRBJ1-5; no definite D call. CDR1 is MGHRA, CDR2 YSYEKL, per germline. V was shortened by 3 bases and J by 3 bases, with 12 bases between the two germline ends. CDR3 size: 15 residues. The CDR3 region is CASSQNDYSNQPQHF. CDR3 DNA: TGCGCCAGCAGCCAGAATGACTACTCCAATCAGCCCCAGCATTTT.

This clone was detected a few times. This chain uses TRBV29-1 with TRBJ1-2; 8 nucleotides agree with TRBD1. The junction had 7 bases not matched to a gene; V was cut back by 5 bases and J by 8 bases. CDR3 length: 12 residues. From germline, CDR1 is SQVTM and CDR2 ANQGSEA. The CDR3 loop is CSVMDREEGYTF. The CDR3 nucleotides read TGCAGCGTTATGGACAGGGAGGAAGGCTACACCTTC.